A single sample is the source of the 14 T cell receptor beta chains below, sequenced in a study of T-cell memory formation after mild COVID-19 (TCRdb year 2021). Library construction relied on 5' RACE. The data were produced on an Illumina NovaSeq 6000. Using fastp trimming at Q25 and MiXCR clonotype assembly, TCRdb reanalyzed the public sequencing data and kept in-frame beta chains. Rows merge per CDR3 protein into single entries with the most common DNA and genes. The sample includes a few hundred thousand distinct CDR3 sequences, with approximately 23% observed a single time. The leading ten clones occupy approximately 12% of the sample. The sequenced sample was PBMCs or a T cell subset sorted from them (not recorded which). These receptors were obtained from an adult woman who had mild COVID-19 (a few samples of this study predate the infection). The sample titles of this study are shuffled in the database, so cell type and time point are left out; the donor was told from shared clones.

This clonotype was picked up one time. V gene TRBV6-2 or TRBV6-3 combines with J gene TRBJ1-2; D might be TRBD1 (6 bases). Germline CDR1 is MNHEY and CDR2 is SVGEGT. The ends were cut back, 2 bases at V and 2 bases at J, with 12 bases in the middle. This CDR3 has 15 amino acids. The CDR3 loop is CASSYPDRLNYGYTF. Written as DNA, the CDR3 is TGTGCCAGCAGTTACCCCGACAGGTTGAACTATGGCTACACCTTC.

The J gene is TRBJ2-7, the V gene TRBV20-1, with TRBD2 matching 10 bases. CDR1 DFQATT and CDR2 SNEGSKA come from the germline V gene (reference sequence). J was trimmed by 3 bases and V by 5 bases; bases with no gene match: 4. The CDR3 loop spans 13 amino acids. The CDR3: CSACRTSGYEQYF. The DNA for the CDR3 is TGCAGTGCTTGTAGGACTAGCGGCTACGAGCAGTACTTC.

This clonotype has only a few counts. The chain has TRBV4-1 and TRBJ2-1, with D hard to call. CDR1 is MGHRA, CDR2 YSYEKL, per germline. V was clipped by 0 bases and J by 12 bases, with 12 bases between them. There are 13 residues in the CDR3. The CDR3 loop is CASSQDTLQSQFF. In DNA, the CDR3 is TGCGCCAGCAGCCAAGATACCCTGCAGTCGCAGTTCTTC.

The chain combines TRBV4-1 with TRBJ1-5; D unresolved. Germline V gives CDR1 MGHRA, CDR2 YSYEKL. The CDR3 loop spans 13 amino acids. Trimming took off 4 bases at V and 10 bases at J, with 14 bases between the two ends. CDR3 in amino acids: CASSLTSYPPQHF. For the CDR3, the DNA is TGCGCCAGCAGCCTTACTTCCTACCCACCCCAGCATTTT.

Only a few counts were recorded for this clonotype. The rearrangement uses TRBV7-2 and TRBJ2-7; TRBD2 agrees at 12 bases. The V gene end was trimmed by 5 bases and the J gene end by 3 bases; junction bases not matched to a gene: 14. The CDR3 spans 18 residues. Germline lookup yields CDR1 SGHTA and CDR2 FQGNSA. The CDR3 sequence: CASSPNPPGLAGIYEQYF. The DNA of the CDR3 is TGTGCCAGCAGCCCCAACCCGCCCGGACTAGCGGGGATCTACGAGCAGTACTTC.

The rearrangement uses TRBV2 and TRBJ2-3, with D perhaps TRBD1 or TRBD2 (5 bases each). CDR3 length: 15 amino acids. CDR1 is SNHLY, CDR2 FYNNEI, per germline. V lost 7 bases, J lost 0 bases, and 14 bases lay in between. In DNA form, the CDR3 reads TGTGCCAGCAAGGGGTCGGGAAGCAGCACAGATACGCAGTATTTT. Translated, it gives CASKGSGSSTDTQYF.

This sequence joins TRBV6-5 and TRBJ1-5, with TRBD1 as a possible D gene (5 bases). The CDR3 extends over 15 amino acids. The germline gives CDR1 MNHEY, CDR2 SVGAGI. V gave up 5 bases and J gave up 4 bases, with 15 bases separating them. The CDR3 nucleotides are TGTGCCAGCAGTCTACAGCCGTGGGGGAATCAGCCCCAGCATTTT. This translates into CASSLQPWGNQPQHF.

V is TRBV5-6 and J is TRBJ1-4, with D unresolved. V lost 1 base to trimming and J lost 5 bases, with 6 bases between them. The CDR3 has 13 residues. CDR1 is SGHDT and CDR2 is YYEEEE in the germline V gene. For the CDR3, the DNA is TGTGCCAGCAGCTTGACAGAAAATGAAAAACTGTTTTTT. Translated, it gives CASSLTENEKLFF.

This chain connects TRBV5-5 to TRBJ1-3, with TRBD1 matching over 9 bases. In germline, CDR1 is SGHKS, CDR2 YYEKEE (reference sequence). The CDR3 sequence is 17 residues long. The J segment lost 4 bases and the V segment lost 4 bases, leaving 12 bases of the junction unmatched. CDR3 sequence reads: CASSERDLGQGGNTIYF. CDR3 nucleotides: TGTGCCAGCAGCGAACGGGACCTGGGACAGGGAGGAAACACCATATATTTT.

This clonotype was detected only a few times. The rearrangement joins TRBV4-2 to TRBJ2-5, with 10 bases fitting TRBD2. The germline gives CDR1 LGHNA, CDR2 YNFKEQ. The J segment lost 9 bases and the V segment lost 0 bases, leaving 19 bases of the junction unmatched. The CDR3 is 19 residues long. The CDR3 here is CASSQDRVSILAGVAAQYF. The DNA of the CDR3 is TGTGCCAGCAGCCAAGATAGGGTATCGATCCTAGCGGGAGTCGCGGCCCAGTACTTC.

The chain combines TRBV6-5 with TRBJ2-3, with unresolved D. The CDR3 covers 15 residues. CDR1 is MNHEY, CDR2 SVGAGI, per germline. Trimming left V 2 bases short and J 4 bases short, with 13 bases between. The CDR3 loop is CASSYARNGADTQYF. The CDR3 nucleotides are TGTGCCAGCAGTTACGCCCGGAATGGAGCAGATACGCAGTATTTT.

This clonotype turned up a few times. The chain is built from TRBV3-1 and TRBJ2-7, with TRBD2 matching 7 bases. This CDR3 contains 14 residues. The V segment lost 3 bases and the J segment 3 bases; nucleotides outside the gene matches: 5. Germline CDR1 reads LGHDT; CDR2 reads YNNKEL (reference sequence). The DNA of the CDR3 is TGTGCCAGCAGCCACGGGGGGAGAAACTACGAGCAGTACTTC. Amino acids: CASSHGGRNYEQYF.

The rearrangement uses TRBV18 and TRBJ2-1, with 7 bases that match TRBD1. V shed 4 bases and J 2 bases; nucleotides not matched to a gene: 2. CDR1 is KGHSH and CDR2 is LQKENI in the germline V gene. The CDR3 loop spans 14 amino acids. The CDR3 reads CASSRDSTYNEQFF. For the CDR3, the DNA is TGTGCCAGCTCACGGGACAGCACCTACAATGAGCAGTTCTTC.

This clonotype was seen only a few times. The J gene is TRBJ2-2, the V gene TRBV18; possibly TRBD2 for D (5 bases). The germline V and J ends were trimmed by 0 bases and 4 bases, with 15 bases remaining between them. In germline, CDR1 is KGHSH, CDR2 LQKENI. The CDR3 consists of 17 residues. In nucleotides, the CDR3 is TGTGCCAGCTCACCACCGGAGGTGACTAAGATCACCGGGGAGCTGTTTTTT. Amino acid sequence: CASSPPEVTKITGELFF.